This T cell receptor (beta chain) appears in the sequencing data of a study of circulating and synovial CD4+ cells in juvenile arthritis. Study results and limitations: T cell genome counts differed by at least an order of magnitude between CPL and CD4 samples. Some such blood samples were as oligoclonal as synovium.

Generated by immunoSEQ multiplex PCR, the TCRdb table keeps only in-frame clones and is missing some. The sample has fewer than 35,000 clones, over 85% seen once. As to this clone: Its antigen is still unknown.

The CDR3 is 12 residues long. V lost 4 bases and J lost 8; bases outside the gene matches: 2. Per the germline V gene, CDR1 is MNHEY and CDR2 is SVGAGI. The genes are TRBV6-5 and TRBJ2-1, with 7 bases fitting TRBD1. The TCR comes from a human donor with juvenile idiopathic arthritis. Sequenced material: CD4+ T cells from blood. In DNA, the CDR3 is TGTGCCAGCAGTTCCACAGGGGATGAGCAGTTCTTC. Amino acids: CASSSTGDEQFF.